These 24 T cell receptor beta chains came from one sample sequenced in a study of T cell clonotyping in hematopoietic cell transplantation. The method was immunoSEQ multiplex PCR; TCRdb's version includes in-frame clones alone and lacks a portion of them. The sample consists of 25,000 to 30,000 clones, less than 85% of them appearing once. Time point here: recipient sample about 28 days before transplant, after cytoreduction. The input for sequencing was peripheral blood mononuclear cells, taken before stem cell transplant. These receptors all stem from a man aged 35 to 55 with acute myeloid leukemia. Some clones in this sample may be carry-over from other donors' samples.

The V gene is TRBV7-9, the J gene TRBJ2-2; D is unresolved. CDR3 size: 13 residues. The germline V gene encodes CDR1 SEHNR and CDR2 FQNEAQ (reference sequence). Deletions cut 4 bases from V and 7 bases from J, with 10 bases between. This CDR3 is CASSSILVGELFF. CDR3 bases: TGTGCCAGCAGCTCCATCTTGGTCGGGGAGCTGTTTTTT.

This clone was seen only once. The V and J genes are TRBV6-5 and TRBJ1-1; no reliable D call. From germline, CDR1 is MNHEY and CDR2 SVGAGI. Trimming stripped 4 bases from V and 6 bases from J, with 9 bases between. The CDR3 length is 12 residues. Here the CDR3 reads CASSSGRAEAFF. The CDR3 coding sequence is TGTGCCAGCAGTTCTGGACGGGCTGAAGCTTTCTTT.

The chain couples TRBV5-1 to TRBJ2-5; a possible D gene is TRBD1 (6 bases). Germline loops: CDR1 SGHRS, CDR2 YFSETQ. This CDR3 region has 14 residues. Trimming cost V 2 bases and J 2 bases, with 10 bases left between them. CDR3 DNA sequence: TGCGCCAGCAGCTTAACAGGGTGGCAAGAGACCCAGTACTTC. Amino acid sequence: CASSLTGWQETQYF.

This chain joins TRBV7-3 and TRBJ1-3, with a possible D match to TRBD1 (6 bases). CDR1 is SGHTA, CDR2 FQGTGA, per germline. V was cut by 5 bases and J by 4 bases, with 12 bases left in between. The CDR3 covers 14 residues. CDR3 DNA: TGTGCCAGCAGCCTAGATGGGGGCGGAAACACCATATATTTT. Protein sequence: CASSLDGGGNTIYF.

This clone was seen more than once but under ten times. This rearrangement joins TRBV7-3 to TRBJ2-2, with D perhaps TRBD2 (6 bases). The germline V gene has CDR1 SGHTA and CDR2 FQGTGA. The V end was cut by 5 bases, the J end by 7 bases, with 17 bases between. CDR3 length: 15 residues. The CDR3 spells CASSARMRGGGELFF. CDR3 coding DNA: TGTGCCAGCAGCGCCCGAATGCGGGGCGGCGGGGAGCTGTTTTTT. Complete variable domain (other parts from reference TRBV7-3 and TRBJ2-2): GAGVSQTPSNKVTEKGKYVELRCDPISGHTALYWYRQSLGQGPEFLIYFQGTGAADDSGLPNDRFFAVRPEGSVSTLKIQRTERGDSAVYLCASSARMRGGGELFFGEGSRLTVL.

V and J are TRBV5-1 and TRBJ1-5; the D gene is possibly TRBD1 (5 bases). The V end lost 0 bases, the J end lost 6 bases, and 13 bases lay between the germline ends. CDR1 is SGHRS, CDR2 YFSETQ, per germline. The CDR3 covers 15 residues. CDR3 nucleotides: TGCGCCAGCAGCTTGGCGGGGCAGGGTAGTCAGCCCCAGCATTTT. This codes for CASSLAGQGSQPQHF.

The chain links TRBV11-2 to TRBJ2-5, with a possible D match to TRBD2 (6 bases). CDR1 SGHAT and CDR2 FQNNGV come from the germline V gene. V lost 3 bases, J lost 2 bases, and 16 bases lay in between. The CDR3 is 16 amino acids. This CDR3 is CASSFGAGGVQETQYF. DNA of the CDR3: TGTGCCAGCAGCTTCGGAGCCGGGGGTGTACAAGAGACCCAGTACTTC.

This chain links TRBV11-2 with TRBJ2-7; 9 bases line up with TRBD1. The germline gives CDR1 SGHAT, CDR2 FQNNGV. After removal of 3 bases from V and 2 bases from J, the junction contained 8 bases not matched to a gene. The CDR3 is 16 residues long. The CDR3 sequence: CASSLNRDRAAYEQYF. In DNA form, the CDR3 reads TGTGCCAGCAGCTTGAATCGGGACAGGGCCGCCTACGAGCAGTACTTC.

This sequence joins TRBV6-6 and TRBJ2-7; a weak D match, TRBD1 (6 bases). Germline CDR1 is MNHNY and CDR2 is SVGAGI (reference sequence). V was cut by 4 bases and J by 5 bases, with 15 bases left in between. The CDR3 runs to 14 residues. CDR3 loop: CASSSEGVVNEQYF. The CDR3 DNA sequence: TGTGCCAGCAGTTCTGAGGGGGTAGTCAACGAGCAGTACTTC.

The genes are TRBV19 and TRBJ2-2; 10 nucleotides align to TRBD2. The germline gives CDR1 LNHDA, CDR2 SQIVND (reference sequence). This CDR3 contains 16 residues. The V and J ends lost 6 bases and 6 bases, in that order; junction bases with no gene match: 10. The DNA for the CDR3 is TGTGCCAGTAGCTCCCCGAGCGGGAGGGCGGCCGGGGAGCTGTTTTTT. Residues: CASSSPSGRAAGELFF.

This chain uses TRBV10-1 with TRBJ2-1; no clear D. The germline V gene has CDR1 WNHNN and CDR2 SYGVQD (reference sequence). V gave up 4 bases and J gave up 7 bases, with 14 bases separating them. The CDR3 covers 14 residues. The CDR3, as DNA: TGCGCCAGCAGTGCAAGGGTCCTTGGAAATGAGCAGTTCTTC. Translation: CASSARVLGNEQFF.

This chain connects TRBV9 to TRBJ1-2; no clear D. The germline CDR1 and CDR2 sequences are SGDLS and YYNGEE. With 1 base removed from V and 0 bases from J, the gap between germline ends came to 4 bases. The CDR3 loop spans 13 amino acids. CDR3 in DNA: TGTGCCAGCAGCGTAAGAGCTAACTATGGCTACACCTTC. It specifies CASSVRANYGYTF.

The chain carries TRBV5-1 and TRBJ2-5; 11 bases align to TRBD2. Germline V CDR1 and CDR2: SGHRS, YFSETQ. V was clipped by 3 bases and J by 2 bases; unmatched bases: 0. This CDR3 is 14 amino acids long. In DNA, the CDR3 is TGCGCCAGCAGCTGGACTAGCGGGCAAGAGACCCAGTACTTC. It translates to CASSWTSGQETQYF.

The chain has TRBV6-4 and TRBJ2-7; perhaps D is TRBD1 or TRBD2 (6 bases each). Per germline, CDR1 MRHNA and CDR2 SNTAGT. The CDR3 sequence is 13 residues long. V was cut by 5 bases and J by 6 bases, with 14 bases left in between. CDR3 protein: CASSPEEGGEQYF. CDR3 coding DNA: TGTGCCAGCAGTCCCGAGGAGGGGGGCGAGCAGTACTTC.

This clone was found once. The chain joins TRBV20-1 to TRBJ1-1; weak D call: TRBD1 (5 bases). The germline CDR1 and CDR2 sequences are DFQATT and SNEGSKA (reference sequence). Trimming took 6 bases from V and 4 from J, leaving 9 bases between them. This CDR3 contains 11 residues. The CDR3 loop is CSAGTATEAFF. CDR3 coding DNA: TGCAGTGCCGGGACCGCCACTGAAGCTTTCTTT.

This clone was observed a single time. V usage is TRBV2 and J usage is TRBJ2-3; 12 nucleotides match TRBD2. The CDR3 consists of 18 residues. The germline V gene encodes CDR1 SNHLY and CDR2 FYNNEI. V was pared by 5 bases and J by 1 base, with 10 bases of the junction left unmatched. CDR3 DNA: TGTGCCAGCAGTAAACGACTAGCGGGGGCCTTCGGCACAGATACGCAGTATTTT. Amino acid sequence: CASSKRLAGAFGTDTQYF. Based on the CDR3 plus reference TRBV2 and TRBJ2-3, the full variable domain is EPEVTQTPSHQVTQMGQEVILRCVPISNHLYFYWYRQILGQKVEFLVSFYNNEISEKSEIFDDQFSVERPDGSNFTLKIRSTKLEDSAMYFCASSKRLAGAFGTDTQYFGPGTRLTVL.

This clone was seen once. V usage is TRBV30 and J usage is TRBJ2-3, with D possibly being TRBD2 (5 bases). Germline values: CDR1 GTSNPN, CDR2 SVGIG (reference sequence). The CDR3 loop spans 15 amino acids. With 3 bases removed from V and 5 bases from J, the gap between germline ends came to 18 bases. The CDR3 bases are TGTGCCTGGAGCCCCCCGGGGAGCAATTTAGATACGCAGTATTTT. It is translated as CAWSPPGSNLDTQYF.

The rearrangement joins TRBV5-6 to TRBJ1-2; D is perhaps TRBD1 (6 bases). This CDR3 comprises 17 residues. From germline, CDR1 is SGHDT and CDR2 YYEEEE. Trimming pared 4 bases from V and 7 bases from J, leaving 26 bases between. CDR3 DNA sequence: TGTGCCAGCAGCGCAAAGTCGACAGGCGGGGGGATCTCTGGCTACACCTTC. It yields the protein CASSAKSTGGGISGYTF.

The rearrangement links TRBV11-1 to TRBJ2-1; TRBD2 agrees at 7 bases. Trimming cost V 7 bases and J 4 bases; bases outside gene matches: 7. The CDR3 length is 14 residues. Germline loops: CDR1 SGHAT, CDR2 FQDESV (reference sequence). CDR3 protein: CASKSAGDYNEQFF. The CDR3 coding sequence is TGTGCCAGCAAGTCGGCGGGAGATTACAATGAGCAGTTCTTC.

Here the CDR3 DNA reads TGTGCCAGCAGTTACTCGGGACAGTACCAAGAGACCCAGTACTTC. It encodes CASSYSGQYQETQYF. The chain couples TRBV6-5 to TRBJ2-5; 7 bases are a match to TRBD1. From germline, CDR1 is MNHEY and CDR2 SVGAGI. The CDR3 extends over 15 amino acids. The V gene end was trimmed by 0 bases and the J gene end by 0 bases; junction bases not matched to a gene: 1.

The chain links TRBV25-1 to TRBJ2-7; TRBD1 or TRBD2 may be the D gene (5 bases each). Trimming cost V 4 bases and J 2 bases, with 12 bases left between them. CDR1 and CDR2 (germline): MGHDK, SYGVNS. The CDR3 length is 14 residues. The CDR3 is CASSAPGPPYEQYF. The CDR3 bases are TGTGCCAGCAGTGCCCCGGGGCCACCCTACGAGCAGTACTTC.

V is TRBV6-4 and J is TRBJ1-2; no firm D call. The CDR3 covers 15 residues. Trimming stripped 5 bases from V and 2 bases from J, with 15 bases between. Germline CDR1 reads MRHNA; CDR2 reads SNTAGT. CDR3 amino acids: CASSPTAAMNYGYTF. The CDR3, as DNA: TGTGCCAGCAGTCCCACGGCGGCGATGAACTATGGCTACACCTTC.

The chain joins TRBV20-1 to TRBJ1-1, with D uncertain. The CDR3 loop spans 11 amino acids. The germline gives CDR1 DFQATT, CDR2 SNEGSKA (reference sequence). The V and J ends lost 4 bases and 3 bases respectively, with 6 bases between them. The CDR3 coding sequence is TGCAGTGCTAACGACCACACTGAAGCTTTCTTT. Translation gives CSANDHTEAFF.

This clone turned up a few times. The chain couples TRBV5-5 to TRBJ1-6; TRBD1 matches at 10 bases. The CDR3 spans 15 residues. Germline CDR1 and CDR2: SGHKS and YYEKEE (reference sequence). The ends lost 0 bases at V and 9 bases at J; junction bases unmatched: 3. The CDR3 DNA reads as TGTGCCAGCAGCTTGGGGGGACAGGGGAGTTCACCCCTCCACTTT. Protein: CASSLGGQGSSPLHF.